This TCR beta chain was profiled in a study of shared clonotypes between healthy human individuals. Germline V lookup: CDR1 SGHDN, CDR2 FVKESK. The CDR3 length is 15 residues. V lost 3 bases to trimming and J lost 0 bases, with 9 bases between them. CD45RO negativity and positive selection for CCR7 defined naive CD8 cells, a population that excluded terminally differentiated effector memory CD45RA+ cells. The sorted-subset replicate PCRs were given about 200 ng DNA, which is tens of thousands of T cell genomes. Data came from immunoSEQ multiplex PCR; TCRdb stores just in-frame clones and leaves some out. This sample has approximately 2,000,000 clones, with 93% found just once.

The rearrangement uses TRBV14 and TRBJ1-3, with D unresolved. The receptor comes from a man between 18 and 29 years old in good health. Some clones in this sample may be carry-over from other donors' samples. The sample comprised naive CD8+ T cells from PBMCs. The CDR3 sequence is CASSQWLSSGNTIYF. The CDR3 bases are TGTGCCAGCAGCCAGTGGCTTAGCTCTGGAAACACCATATATTTT. Filled out from reference TRBV14 and TRBJ1-3, the complete variable domain reads EAGVTQFPSHSVIEKGQTVTLRCDPISGHDNLYWYRRVMGKEIKFLLHFVKESKQDESGMPNNRFLAERTGGTYSTLKVQPAELEDSGVYFCASSQWLSSGNTIYFGEGSWLTVV.